Detailed here is one TCR beta chain. Recruited during active infection, patients (from Seattle) were subsequently followed longitudinally. These data come from a study of blood T cell repertoires in COVID-19. For the study at large: The United States, Italy and Spain were the sources of the acute and convalescent COVID-19 samples. Nucleic acid was either cDNA or gDNA, and it came from T cells, B-cell-depleted T cells, or PBMCs.

V shed 2 bases and J shed 4 bases, with 6 bases lying between them. The length of the CDR3 is 13 residues. As handled by the study authors: Estimated nucleated cell counts came from reference gene primer amplification. Here immunoSEQ multiplex PCR was the method, and the copy in TCRdb shows in-frame clones only, minus some. The V and J calls and the clone size are those of that table, but D and trimming were determined from the DNA. The table shows fewer than 300,000 clones, with around 85% occurring only once. Sequenced: peripheral blood. The receptor was isolated from a human donor with COVID-19, enrolled during active disease. The donor label of this sample is uncertain. V gene TRBV12-3 or TRBV12-4 combines with J gene TRBJ1-5; TRBD1 might be the D (5 bases). The DNA of the CDR3 is TGTGCCAGCAGTTTAACAGGTAATCAGCCCCAGCATTTT. It encodes CASSLTGNQPQHF.